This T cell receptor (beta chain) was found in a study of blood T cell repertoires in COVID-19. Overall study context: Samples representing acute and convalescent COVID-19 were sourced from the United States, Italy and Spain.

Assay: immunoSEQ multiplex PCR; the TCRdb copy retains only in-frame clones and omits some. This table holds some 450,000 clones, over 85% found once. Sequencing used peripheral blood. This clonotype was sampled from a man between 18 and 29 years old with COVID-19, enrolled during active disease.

Written as DNA, the CDR3 is TGTGCCAGCAGCTGGGCGGGTCCCCGCACAGATACGCAGTATTTT. Translated: CASSWAGPRTDTQYF. The chain couples TRBV3-1 (or the pseudogene TRBV3-2) to TRBJ2-3, with D perhaps matching TRBD2 (5 bases). The germline gives CDR1 LGHDT, CDR2 YNNKEL (reference sequence). CDR3 length: 15 amino acids. Trimming pared 5 bases from V and 1 base from J, leaving 13 bases between.